This T cell receptor (beta chain) was found in a study of blood T cell repertoires in COVID-19. Study details: Sources were T cells, B-cell-depleted T cells, or PBMCs; the material itself was cDNA or gDNA.

V lost 3 bases and J lost 8, with 19 bases in between. Germline lookup yields CDR1 MNHNS and CDR2 SASEGT. This CDR3 is 15 amino acids long. Here immunoSEQ multiplex PCR was the method, and the copy in TCRdb shows in-frame clones only, minus some. The data hold 150,000 to 200,000 clones, with roughly 89% observed a single time. This TCR derives from a man aged 35 to 55 with acute or convalescent COVID-19. This rearrangement joins TRBV6-1 to TRBJ1-2, with unresolved D. Sequenced sample: peripheral blood. The CDR3 DNA sequence: TGTGCCAGCAGTGATAGTGTGTTGGCCTCTAGGGGCTACACCTTC. Encoded protein: CASSDSVLASRGYTF.